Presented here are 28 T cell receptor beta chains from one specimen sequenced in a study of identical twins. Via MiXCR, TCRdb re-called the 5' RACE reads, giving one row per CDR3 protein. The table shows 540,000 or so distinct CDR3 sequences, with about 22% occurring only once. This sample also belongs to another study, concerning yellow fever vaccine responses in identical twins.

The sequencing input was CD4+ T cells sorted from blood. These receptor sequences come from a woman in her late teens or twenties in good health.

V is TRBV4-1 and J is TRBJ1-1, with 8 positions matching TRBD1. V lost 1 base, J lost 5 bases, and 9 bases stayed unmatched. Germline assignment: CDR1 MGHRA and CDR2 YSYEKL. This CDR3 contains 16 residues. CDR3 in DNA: TGCGCCAGCAGCCAAGGACAGGGGAGCGGAATGACTGAAGCTTTCTTT. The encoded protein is CASSQGQGSGMTEAFF.

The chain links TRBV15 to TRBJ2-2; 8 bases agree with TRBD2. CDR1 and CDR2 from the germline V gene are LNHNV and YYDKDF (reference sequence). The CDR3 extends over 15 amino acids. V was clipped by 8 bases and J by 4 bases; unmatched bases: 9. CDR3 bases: TGTGCCACCTGTGCCGGGGGGGCCGGCACCGGGGAGCTGTTTTTT. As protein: CATCAGGAGTGELFF.

CDR3 sequence reads: CASSRFGVEQFF. The CDR3 DNA is TGTGCCAGCAGCCGTTTCGGGGTAGAACAGTTCTTC. The chain carries TRBV14 and TRBJ2-1; a possible D gene is TRBD2 (5 bases). With 4 bases removed from V and 13 bases from J, the gap between germline ends came to 14 bases. Germline V lookup: CDR1 SGHDN, CDR2 FVKESK. CDR3 length equals 12 residues.

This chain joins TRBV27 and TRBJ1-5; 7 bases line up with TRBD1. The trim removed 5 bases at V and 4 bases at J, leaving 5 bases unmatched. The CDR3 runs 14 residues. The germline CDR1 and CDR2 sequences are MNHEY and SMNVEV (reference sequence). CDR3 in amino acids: CASSPGTVNQPQHF. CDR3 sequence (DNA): TGTGCCAGCAGTCCCGGGACAGTGAATCAGCCCCAGCATTTT.

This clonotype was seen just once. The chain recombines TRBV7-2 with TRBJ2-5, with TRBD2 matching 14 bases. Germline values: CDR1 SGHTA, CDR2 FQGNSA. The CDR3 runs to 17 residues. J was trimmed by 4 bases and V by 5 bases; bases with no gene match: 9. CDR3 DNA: TGTGCCAGCAGCCAATTAGGAGGACTAGCGGGGGGAGAGACCCAGTACTTC. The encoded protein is CASSQLGGLAGGETQYF.

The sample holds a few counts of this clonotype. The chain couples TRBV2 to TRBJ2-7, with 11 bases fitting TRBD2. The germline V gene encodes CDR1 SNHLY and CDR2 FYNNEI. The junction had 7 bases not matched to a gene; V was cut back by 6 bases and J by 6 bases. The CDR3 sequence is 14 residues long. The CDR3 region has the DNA TGTGCCAGCAGCCAACTAGCGGGAGTCGCCGAGCAGTACTTC. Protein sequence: CASSQLAGVAEQYF. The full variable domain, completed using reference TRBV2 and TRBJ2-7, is EPEVTQTPSHQVTQMGQEVILRCVPISNHLYFYWYRQILGQKVEFLVSFYNNEISEKSEIFDDQFSVERPDGSNFTLKIRSTKLEDSAMYFCASSQLAGVAEQYFGPGTRLTVT.

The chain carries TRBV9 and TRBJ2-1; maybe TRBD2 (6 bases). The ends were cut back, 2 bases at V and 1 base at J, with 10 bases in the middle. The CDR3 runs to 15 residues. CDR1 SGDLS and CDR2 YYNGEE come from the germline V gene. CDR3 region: CASSVGTRSYNEQFF. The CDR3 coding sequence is TGTGCCAGCAGCGTCGGGACTCGTTCCTACAATGAGCAGTTCTTC.

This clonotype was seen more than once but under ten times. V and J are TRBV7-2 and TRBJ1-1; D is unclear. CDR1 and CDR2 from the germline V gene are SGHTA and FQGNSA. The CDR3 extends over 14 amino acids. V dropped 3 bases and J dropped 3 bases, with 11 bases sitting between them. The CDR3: CASSLGIRYTEAFF. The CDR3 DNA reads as TGTGCCAGCAGCTTGGGGATTCGGTACACTGAAGCTTTCTTT.

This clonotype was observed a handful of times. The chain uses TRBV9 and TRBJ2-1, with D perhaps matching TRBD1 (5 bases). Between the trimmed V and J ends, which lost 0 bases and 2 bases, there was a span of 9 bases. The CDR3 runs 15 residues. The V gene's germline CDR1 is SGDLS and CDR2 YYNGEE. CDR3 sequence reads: CASSVDQGPYNEQFF. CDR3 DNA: TGTGCCAGCAGCGTAGATCAGGGCCCCTACAATGAGCAGTTCTTC.

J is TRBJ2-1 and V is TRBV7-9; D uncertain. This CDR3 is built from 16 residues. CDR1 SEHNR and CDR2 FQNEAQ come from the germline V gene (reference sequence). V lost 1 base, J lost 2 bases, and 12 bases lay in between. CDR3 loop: CASSLGQWSTYNEQFF. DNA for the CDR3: TGTGCCAGCAGCTTAGGTCAATGGAGCACCTACAATGAGCAGTTCTTC.

The CDR3 protein is CASSLDPYPQARSPSSGANVLTF. DNA for the CDR3: TGCGCCAGCAGCTTGGACCCCTACCCCCAGGCCAGGAGCCCGAGCTCTGGGGCCAACGTCCTGACTTTC. The chain uses TRBV5-1 and TRBJ2-6; no clear D. Germline lookup yields CDR1 SGHRS and CDR2 YFSETQ. Between the trimmed V and J ends, which lost 0 bases and 0 bases, there was a span of 28 bases. The CDR3 is made up of 23 amino acids.

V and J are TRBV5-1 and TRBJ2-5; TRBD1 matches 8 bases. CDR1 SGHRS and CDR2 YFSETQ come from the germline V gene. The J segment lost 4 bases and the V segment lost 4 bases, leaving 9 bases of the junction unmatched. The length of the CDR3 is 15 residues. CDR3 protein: CASSPRDRRGETQYF. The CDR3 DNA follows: TGCGCCAGCAGCCCCCGGGACAGGCGAGGAGAGACCCAGTACTTC.

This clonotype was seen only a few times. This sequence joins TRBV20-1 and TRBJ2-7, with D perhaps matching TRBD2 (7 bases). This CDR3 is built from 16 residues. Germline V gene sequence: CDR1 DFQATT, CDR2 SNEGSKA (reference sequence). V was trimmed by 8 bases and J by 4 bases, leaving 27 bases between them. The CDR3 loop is CSLMEGGAGVGYEQYF. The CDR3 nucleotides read TGCAGTCTCATGGAGGGGGGGGCGGGAGTAGGATACGAGCAGTACTTC.

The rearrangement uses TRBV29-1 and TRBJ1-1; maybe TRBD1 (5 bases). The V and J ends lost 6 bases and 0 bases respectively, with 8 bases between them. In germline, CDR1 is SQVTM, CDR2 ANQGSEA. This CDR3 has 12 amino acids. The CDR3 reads CSVRVVNTEAFF. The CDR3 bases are TGCAGCGTCAGGGTTGTGAACACTGAAGCTTTCTTT.

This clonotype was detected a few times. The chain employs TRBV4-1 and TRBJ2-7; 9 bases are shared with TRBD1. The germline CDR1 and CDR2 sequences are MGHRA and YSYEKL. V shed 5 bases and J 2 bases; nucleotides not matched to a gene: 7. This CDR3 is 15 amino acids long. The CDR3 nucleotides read TGCGCCAGCAGCGGACAGGGGAGCCTGGCCTACGAGCAGTACTTC. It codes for CASSGQGSLAYEQYF.

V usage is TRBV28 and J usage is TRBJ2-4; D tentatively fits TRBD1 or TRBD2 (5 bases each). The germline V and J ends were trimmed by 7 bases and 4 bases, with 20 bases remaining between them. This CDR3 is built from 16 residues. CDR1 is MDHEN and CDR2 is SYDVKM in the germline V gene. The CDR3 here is CASNVEGPSRKNIQYF. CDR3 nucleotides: TGTGCCAGCAACGTTGAGGGACCGTCCCGTAAAAACATTCAGTACTTC.

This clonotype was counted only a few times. The CDR3 spells CAIQTVTATDTQYF. The CDR3 bases are TGTGCCATCCAGACAGTTACGGCGACAGATACGCAGTATTTT. The chain uses TRBV6-1 and TRBJ2-3, with D perhaps TRBD1 (5 bases). The CDR3 is 14 amino acids. Trimming took off 10 bases at V and 3 bases at J, with 17 bases between the two ends. CDR1 and CDR2 from the germline V gene are MNHNS and SASEGT.

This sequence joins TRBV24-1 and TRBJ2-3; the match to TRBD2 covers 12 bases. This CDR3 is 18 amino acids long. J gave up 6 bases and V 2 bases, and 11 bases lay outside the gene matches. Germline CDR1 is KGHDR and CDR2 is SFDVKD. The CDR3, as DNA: TGTGCCACCAGTGATTCCTCCCCGCTAGCGGGGGGGCGCGATACGCAGTATTTT. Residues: CATSDSSPLAGGRDTQYF.

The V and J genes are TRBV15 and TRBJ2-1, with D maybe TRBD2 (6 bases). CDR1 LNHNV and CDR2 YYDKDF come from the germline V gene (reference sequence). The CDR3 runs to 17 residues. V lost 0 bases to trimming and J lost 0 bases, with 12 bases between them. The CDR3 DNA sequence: TGTGCCACCAGCAGAGATGGGGGGATTAGCTCCTACAATGAGCAGTTCTTC. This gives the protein CATSRDGGISSYNEQFF.

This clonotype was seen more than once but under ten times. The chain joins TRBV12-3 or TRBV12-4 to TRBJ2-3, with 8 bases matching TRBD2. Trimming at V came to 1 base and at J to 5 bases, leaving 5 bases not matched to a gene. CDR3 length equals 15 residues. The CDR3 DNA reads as TGTGCCAGCAGTTTAGGTCCGGGAGGGGGAGATACGCAGTATTTT. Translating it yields CASSLGPGGGDTQYF.

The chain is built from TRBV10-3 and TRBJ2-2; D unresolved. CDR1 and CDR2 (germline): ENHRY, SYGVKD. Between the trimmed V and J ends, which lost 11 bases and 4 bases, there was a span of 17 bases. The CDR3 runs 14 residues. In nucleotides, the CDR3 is TGTGCCTCCGGACGGAGCCGAGCCACCGGGGAGCTGTTTTTT. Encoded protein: CASGRSRATGELFF.

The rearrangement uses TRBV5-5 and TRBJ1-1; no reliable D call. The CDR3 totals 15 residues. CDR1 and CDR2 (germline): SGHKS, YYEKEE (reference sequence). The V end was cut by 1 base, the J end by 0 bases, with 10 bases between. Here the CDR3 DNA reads TGTGCCAGCAGCTTGTTCCAGACAATGAACACTGAAGCTTTCTTT. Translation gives CASSLFQTMNTEAFF.

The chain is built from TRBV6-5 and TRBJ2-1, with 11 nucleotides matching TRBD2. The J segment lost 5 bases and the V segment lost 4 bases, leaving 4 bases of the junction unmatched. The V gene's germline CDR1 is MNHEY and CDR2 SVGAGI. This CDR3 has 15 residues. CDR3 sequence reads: CASSSGTSGHNEQFF. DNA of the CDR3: TGTGCCAGCAGTTCCGGGACTAGCGGCCACAATGAGCAGTTCTTC.

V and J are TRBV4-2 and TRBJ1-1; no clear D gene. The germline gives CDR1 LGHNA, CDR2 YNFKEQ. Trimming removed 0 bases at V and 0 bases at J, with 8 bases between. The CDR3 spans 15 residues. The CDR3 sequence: CASSQDGGMNTEAFF. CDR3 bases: TGTGCCAGCAGCCAAGACGGCGGAATGAACACTGAAGCTTTCTTT.

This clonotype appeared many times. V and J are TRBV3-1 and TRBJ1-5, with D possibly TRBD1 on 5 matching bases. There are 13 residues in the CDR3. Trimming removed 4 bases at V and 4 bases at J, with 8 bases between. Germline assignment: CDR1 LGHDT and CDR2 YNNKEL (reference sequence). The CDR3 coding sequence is TGTGCCAGCAGCCTGCCAGGGAATCAGCCCCAGCATTTT. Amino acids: CASSLPGNQPQHF.

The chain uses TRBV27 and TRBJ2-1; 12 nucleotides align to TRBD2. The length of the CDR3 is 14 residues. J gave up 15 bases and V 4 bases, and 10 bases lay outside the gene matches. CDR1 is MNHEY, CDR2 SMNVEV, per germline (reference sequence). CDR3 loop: CASSSPGLAGQPFF. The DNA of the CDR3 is TGTGCCAGCAGTTCCCCGGGACTAGCGGGCCAGCCGTTCTTC.

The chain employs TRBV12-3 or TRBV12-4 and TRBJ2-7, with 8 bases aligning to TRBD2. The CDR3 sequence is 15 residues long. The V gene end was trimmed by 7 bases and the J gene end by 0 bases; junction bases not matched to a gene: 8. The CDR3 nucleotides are TGTGCCAGCACAGATAGCGGGGATCTCTCCTACGAGCAGTACTTC. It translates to CASTDSGDLSYEQYF.

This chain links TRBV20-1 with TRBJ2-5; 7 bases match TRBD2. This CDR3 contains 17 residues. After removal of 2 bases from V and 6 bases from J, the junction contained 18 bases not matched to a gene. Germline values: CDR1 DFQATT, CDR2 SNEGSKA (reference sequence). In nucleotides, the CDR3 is TGCAGTGCTAGACCCCCAGGCAGTCACCGGGAGGTGAAGACCCAGTACTTC. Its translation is CSARPPGSHREVKTQYF.